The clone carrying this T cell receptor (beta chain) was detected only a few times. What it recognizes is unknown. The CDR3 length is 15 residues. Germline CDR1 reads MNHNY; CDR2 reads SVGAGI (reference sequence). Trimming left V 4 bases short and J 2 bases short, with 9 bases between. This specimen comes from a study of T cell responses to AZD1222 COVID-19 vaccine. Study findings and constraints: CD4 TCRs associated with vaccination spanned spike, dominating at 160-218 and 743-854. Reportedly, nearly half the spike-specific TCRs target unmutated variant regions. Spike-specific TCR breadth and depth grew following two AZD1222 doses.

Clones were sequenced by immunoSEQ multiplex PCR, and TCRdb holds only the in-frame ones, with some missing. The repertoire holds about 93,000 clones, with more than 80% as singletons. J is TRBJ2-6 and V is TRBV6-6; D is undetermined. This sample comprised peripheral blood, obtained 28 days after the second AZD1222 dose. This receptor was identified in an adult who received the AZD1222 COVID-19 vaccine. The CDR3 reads CASSSKPPGANVLTF. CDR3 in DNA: TGTGCCAGCAGTTCCAAACCTCCTGGGGCCAACGTCCTGACTTTC.